Below, 14 T cell receptor beta chains from the same sample are listed, as sequenced in a study of graft-versus-host responses after intestinal transplantation. Generated by immunoSEQ multiplex PCR, the TCRdb table keeps only in-frame clones and is missing some. The sample includes over 80,000 clones, more than 75% seen only once; the top ten take roughly 1.4%. This sample comprised PBMCs, obtained 255 days after intestinal transplant. These receptors all come from a human patient who received an intestinal transplant, so some T cells may come from the graft donor.

This clone has only a few counts. The V call is TRBV11-2, the J call TRBJ2-3; 8 bases fit TRBD2. The V and J ends lost 4 bases and 7 bases, in that order; junction bases with no gene match: 13. CDR1 is SGHAT and CDR2 is FQNNGV in the germline V gene. The CDR3 is made up of 16 amino acids. CDR3 in amino acids: CASSSPGSGGLYTQYF. CDR3 coding DNA: TGTGCCAGCAGCTCCCCGGGCAGCGGGGGTTTGTATACGCAGTATTTT.

This chain joins TRBV9 and TRBJ2-3, with 9 nucleotides matching TRBD2. With V trimmed by 3 bases and J by 5 bases, 13 bases remained unmatched. Germline V gene lookup returns CDR1 SGDLS and CDR2 YYNGEE. The CDR3 sequence is 17 residues long. CDR3 loop: CASSGSSGVAPLDTQYF. The CDR3, as DNA: TGTGCCAGCAGCGGGTCTAGCGGGGTTGCTCCCCTAGATACGCAGTATTTT.

CDR3 DNA sequence: TGTGCCAGCAGTGTTGGTAAAAGGCTTGCGGCCGATGAGCAGTTCTTC. It translates to CASSVGKRLAADEQFF. The chain employs TRBV2 and TRBJ2-1; no definite D call. The CDR3 runs to 16 residues. The germline V gene has CDR1 SNHLY and CDR2 FYNNEI. Trimming took off 4 bases at V and 8 bases at J, with 21 bases between the two ends.

J is TRBJ1-4 and V is TRBV11-3, with 10 bases identical to TRBD1. Looked up from germline, CDR1 is SGHNT and CDR2 is YENEEA. J was trimmed by 0 bases and V by 5 bases; bases with no gene match: 6. This CDR3 contains 17 residues. The DNA of the CDR3 is TGTGCCAGCAGCCGACGACAGGGGGCAGCAACTAATGAAAAACTGTTTTTT. It is translated as CASSRRQGAATNEKLFF.

This chain uses TRBV5-4 with TRBJ2-7; 8 bases align to TRBD1. Germline V gene lookup returns CDR1 SGHNT and CDR2 YYREEE (reference sequence). The CDR3 runs to 14 residues. The junction had 1 base not matched to a gene; V was cut back by 2 bases and J by 0 bases. CDR3 region: CASSFTGGSYEQYF. The CDR3 nucleotides read TGTGCCAGCAGCTTTACAGGGGGCTCCTACGAGCAGTACTTC.

The chain carries TRBV7-3 and TRBJ2-7, with 9 positions matching TRBD2. Germline-derived CDR1 and CDR2 are SGHTA and FQGTGA. Trimming cost V 2 bases and J 2 bases; bases outside gene matches: 13. CDR3 length equals 18 residues. The CDR3 DNA reads as TGTGCCAGCAGCTTAGAAACTAGCGGGTCTTTCTTTCCCTACGAGCAGTACTTC. Its protein product is CASSLETSGSFFPYEQYF. Complete variable domain (other parts from reference TRBV7-3 and TRBJ2-7): GAGVSQTPSNKVTEKGKYVELRCDPISGHTALYWYRQSLGQGPEFLIYFQGTGAADDSGLPNDRFFAVRPEGSVSTLKIQRTERGDSAVYLCASSLETSGSFFPYEQYFGPGTRLTVT.

The J gene is TRBJ1-5, the V gene TRBV27; the D gene is possibly TRBD1 (6 bases). This CDR3 contains 16 residues. Germline assignment: CDR1 MNHEY and CDR2 SMNVEV (reference sequence). The V end was cut by 3 bases, the J end by 0 bases, with 12 bases between. The CDR3 DNA reads TGTGCCAGCAGTTTGGCCGGGACAAATAGCAATCAGCCCCAGCATTTT. Translated, it gives CASSLAGTNSNQPQHF.

The rearrangement joins TRBV18 to TRBJ2-1, with 8 bases identical to TRBD1. The germline V gene has CDR1 KGHSH and CDR2 LQKENI. J was trimmed by 7 bases and V by 5 bases; bases with no gene match: 10. The CDR3 contains 15 residues. CDR3 region: CASSDPRTGLNEQFF. DNA of the CDR3: TGTGCCAGCTCAGACCCTAGGACAGGGCTAAATGAGCAGTTCTTC. The variable domain in full, with the rest retrieved from reference TRBV18 and TRBJ2-1, is NAGVMQNPRHLVRRRGQEARLRCSPMKGHSHVYWYRQLPEEGLKFMVYLQKENIIDESGMPKERFSAEFPKEGPSILRIQQVVRGDSAAYFCASSDPRTGLNEQFFGPGTRLTVL.

There are a few counts of this clone. The chain combines TRBV28 with TRBJ1-6; D perhaps matches TRBD1 (5 bases). Deletions cut 6 bases from V and 6 bases from J, with 15 bases between. There are 15 residues in the CDR3. Germline V lookup: CDR1 MDHEN, CDR2 SYDVKM. The CDR3 here is CASSPKGKANSPLHF. The CDR3 DNA is TGTGCCAGCAGCCCTAAGGGGAAAGCTAATTCACCCCTCCACTTT.

In the case of this clone: A junction boundary mismatches the germline segment, possibly from a read error. The rearrangement links TRBV28 to TRBJ2-1, with TRBD2 as a possible D gene (5 bases). The CDR3 has 15 residues. Germline V CDR1 and CDR2: MDHEN, SYDVKM. The CDR3 bases are TGTGCCAGCGGTTTTCCAGCGGAGATCTACAATGAGCAGTTCTTC. Amino acids: CASGFPAEIYNEQFF. Filled out from reference TRBV28 and TRBJ2-1, the complete variable domain reads DVKVTQSSRYLVKRTGEKVFLECVQDMDHENMFWYRQDPGLGLRLIYFSYDVKMKEKGDIPEGYSVSREKKERFSLILESASTNQTSMYLCASGFPAEIYNEQFFGPGTRLTVL.

V is TRBV27 and J is TRBJ1-1; D is unclear. Trimming took off 2 bases at V and 11 bases at J, with 18 bases between the two ends. The CDR3 runs to 14 residues. Germline CDR1 is MNHEY and CDR2 is SMNVEV (reference sequence). As DNA, the CDR3 is TGTGCCAGCAGTTTAAGCAGGTCTGGTGTGGATGCTTTCTTT. Its translation: CASSLSRSGVDAFF.

The chain uses TRBV29-1 and TRBJ2-1; 7 bases map to TRBD1. With V trimmed by 5 bases and J by 0 bases, 13 bases remained unmatched. Looked up from germline, CDR1 is SQVTM and CDR2 is ANQGSEA. This CDR3 is built from 17 residues. The CDR3 DNA reads TGCAGCGTTACCCCCGCGACAGGGCCCCGCTCCTACAATGAGCAGTTCTTC. Amino acid sequence: CSVTPATGPRSYNEQFF.

The chain employs TRBV7-6 and TRBJ2-5; 12 nucleotides align to TRBD2. The CDR3 consists of 15 residues. With 5 bases clipped from V and 5 bases from J, the junction kept 6 bases outside the gene matches. CDR1 and CDR2 (germline): SGHVS, FNYEAQ. CDR3 residues: CASSRDGTSGETQYF. The CDR3 DNA sequence: TGTGCCAGCAGCCGAGACGGGACTAGCGGGGAGACCCAGTACTTC.

The chain joins TRBV18 to TRBJ1-1, with 11 bases identical to TRBD1. V gave up 5 bases and J gave up 4 bases; unmatched junction bases: 6. The CDR3 is 15 amino acids. CDR1 KGHSH and CDR2 LQKENI come from the germline V gene. The chain's CDR3 is CASSWGDRGSTEAFF. CDR3 bases: TGTGCCAGCTCATGGGGGGACAGGGGGAGCACTGAAGCTTTCTTT.